What follows are 15 T cell receptor beta chains derived from one specimen sequenced in a study of CD8+ T cells in alopecia areata. Isolated RNA was reverse transcribed into cDNA used as the sequencing template. The repertoire was sequenced with immunoSEQ multiplex PCR; TCRdb's copy has only in-frame clones and lacks some. The top ten clones hold just under 20% of a sample with about 150,000 clones, more than 45% of them seen once. The sample in question was CD8+ T cells sorted from blood, obtained at week 0. Every receptor here comes from a human donor with alopecia areata.

The chain combines TRBV7-8 with TRBJ2-3, with TRBD2 matching over 10 bases. V lost 1 base and J lost 2; bases outside the gene matches: 3. Germline loops: CDR1 SGHVS, CDR2 FQNEAQ. This CDR3 has 16 amino acids. The CDR3 nucleotides are TGTGCCAGCAGCTTAGGGACTAGCGGATACACAGATACGCAGTATTTT. Encoded protein: CASSLGTSGYTDTQYF.

The chain uses TRBV19 and TRBJ1-2; no clear D. V was trimmed by 10 bases and J by 4 bases, leaving 13 bases between them. The CDR3 is made up of 12 amino acids. Germline lookup yields CDR1 LNHDA and CDR2 SQIVND (reference sequence). The CDR3 DNA is TGTGCCACCTCGGACGGCCCCTATGGCTACACCTTC. Translation gives CATSDGPYGYTF.

The V call is TRBV30, the J call TRBJ2-3; 8 positions agree with TRBD2. CDR3 length: 14 residues. V lost 4 bases and J lost 2; bases outside the gene matches: 5. The V gene's germline CDR1 is GTSNPN and CDR2 SVGIG (reference sequence). The CDR3 DNA reads as TGTGCCTGGAAGGGCGGGGGGAACACAGATACGCAGTATTTT. It translates to CAWKGGGNTDTQYF.

The chain employs TRBV27 and TRBJ2-7; TRBD1 or TRBD2 may be the D gene (5 bases each). The CDR3 is made up of 14 amino acids. V lost 4 bases and J 3 bases, leaving 13 bases between the germline ends. From germline, CDR1 is MNHEY and CDR2 SMNVEV (reference sequence). CDR3 coding DNA: TGTGCCAGCAGTTACCGGGACCGAAGCTACGAGCAGTACTTC. This gives the protein CASSYRDRSYEQYF.

V is TRBV27 and J is TRBJ2-6; 7 bases line up with TRBD1. Germline assignment: CDR1 MNHEY and CDR2 SMNVEV (reference sequence). The V and J ends lost 6 bases and 0 bases, in that order; junction bases with no gene match: 11. CDR3 length equals 18 residues. The CDR3 DNA reads as TGTGCCAGCAGCGTGACAGGGCCGCAATACTCTGGGGCCAACGTCCTGACTTTC. The encoded protein is CASSVTGPQYSGANVLTF.

The gene calls are TRBV10-3 and TRBJ1-1; a weak D match, TRBD1 (6 bases). Trimming left V 7 bases short and J 3 bases short, with 12 bases between. The CDR3 totals 13 residues. Germline V gene sequence: CDR1 ENHRY, CDR2 SYGVKD. CDR3 region: CAITGVEDTEAFF. In nucleotides, the CDR3 is TGTGCCATCACAGGGGTAGAGGACACTGAAGCTTTCTTT.

The V gene is TRBV29-1, the J gene TRBJ2-1; TRBD2 agrees at 10 bases. The trim removed 2 bases at V and 3 bases at J, leaving 13 bases unmatched. The CDR3 has 18 residues. From germline, CDR1 is SQVTM and CDR2 ANQGSEA. The CDR3 DNA sequence: TGCAGCGTTGAATGGCCTAGCGGGGGCCCTCCCAGCTACAATGAGCAGTTCTTC. It specifies CSVEWPSGGPPSYNEQFF.

The chain is built from TRBV4-3 and TRBJ2-3; possible D gene TRBD2, 5 bases. The CDR3 consists of 17 residues. V shed 1 base and J shed 0 bases, with 14 bases lying between them. Looked up from germline, CDR1 is LGHNA and CDR2 is YSLEER. The CDR3 loop is CASSQVHGLASTDTQYF. DNA of the CDR3: TGCGCCAGCAGCCAAGTTCATGGGCTAGCTAGCACAGATACGCAGTATTTT.

A few counts support this clone. The chain carries TRBV11-1 and TRBJ2-5; D is undetermined. Germline V lookup: CDR1 SGHAT, CDR2 FQDESV (reference sequence). The CDR3 runs 13 residues. V lost 2 bases to trimming and J lost 4 bases, with 8 bases between them. CDR3: CASSLIGRETQYF. CDR3 sequence (DNA): TGTGCCAGCAGCTTAATTGGAAGAGAGACCCAGTACTTC.

The chain uses TRBV2 and TRBJ2-3; 7 nucleotides line up with TRBD1. This CDR3 is 13 amino acids long. V shed 10 bases, J shed 0 bases, and the junction held 4 bases outside the gene matches. CDR1 is SNHLY and CDR2 is FYNNEI in the germline V gene. The CDR3: CAIWDSSTDTQYF. DNA for the CDR3: TGTGCCATTTGGGACAGTAGCACAGATACGCAGTATTTT.

J is TRBJ1-2 and V is TRBV30; D is unclear. The CDR3 is made up of 10 amino acids. The germline V gene encodes CDR1 GTSNPN and CDR2 SVGIG (reference sequence). Trimming took off 2 bases at V and 2 bases at J, with 0 bases between the two ends. As DNA, the CDR3 is TGTGCCTGGAGTAACTATGGCTACACCTTC. The encoded protein is CAWSNYGYTF.

Written as DNA, the CDR3 is TGTGCCAGCAGTATCGGGACTTCCACCGATGAGCAGTTCTTC. Translation gives CASSIGTSTDEQFF. The gene calls are TRBV6-5 and TRBJ2-1; tentatively, D is TRBD2 (6 bases). The V gene lost 5 bases and the J gene lost 8 bases, with 16 bases spanning the gap. The CDR3 consists of 14 residues. CDR1 and CDR2 (germline): MNHEY, SVGAGI.

The chain has TRBV4-1 and TRBJ2-2; D gene ambiguous. Germline V CDR1 and CDR2: MGHRA, YSYEKL. This CDR3 has 12 amino acids. V lost 8 bases to trimming and J lost 2 bases, with 6 bases between them. CDR3 loop: CASRGNTGELFF. The CDR3 DNA follows: TGCGCCAGCCGTGGCAACACCGGGGAGCTGTTTTTT.

This clone was picked up one time. The V and J genes are TRBV29-1 and TRBJ1-2; 8 bases fit TRBD1. Trimming cost V 6 bases and J 4 bases; bases outside gene matches: 4. This CDR3 spans 12 amino acids. Germline values: CDR1 SQVTM, CDR2 ANQGSEA. The CDR3 here is CSVDRVPYGYTF. In DNA, the CDR3 is TGCAGCGTGGACAGGGTACCCTATGGCTACACCTTC.

This clone has more than one count but fewer than ten. The chain is built from TRBV29-1 and TRBJ2-7; TRBD1 aligns across 7 bases. The V and J ends lost 3 bases and 0 bases, in that order; junction bases with no gene match: 5. The CDR3 is made up of 14 amino acids. CDR1 is SQVTM, CDR2 ANQGSEA, per germline. Written as DNA, the CDR3 is TGCAGCGTTGAGGAACAGGGGATCTCCTACGAGCAGTACTTC. Translating gives CSVEEQGISYEQYF.